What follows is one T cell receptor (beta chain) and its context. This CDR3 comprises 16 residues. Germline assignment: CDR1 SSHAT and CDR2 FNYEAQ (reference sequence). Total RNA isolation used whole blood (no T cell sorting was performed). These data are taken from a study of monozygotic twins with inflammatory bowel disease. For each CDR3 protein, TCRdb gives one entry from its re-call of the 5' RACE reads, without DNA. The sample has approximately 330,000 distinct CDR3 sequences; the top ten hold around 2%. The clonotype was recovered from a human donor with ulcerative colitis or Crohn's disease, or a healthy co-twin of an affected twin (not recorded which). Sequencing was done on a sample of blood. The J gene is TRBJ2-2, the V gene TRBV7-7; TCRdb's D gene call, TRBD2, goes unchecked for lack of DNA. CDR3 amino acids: CASSFVDYFGTGELFF.